This TCR beta chain is from a study of T cells after posttransplantation cyclophosphamide (dated by TCRdb to between 2015 and 2016). Notes on the research overall: The study tracked T cell repertoire reconstitution by TRB sequencing after myeloablative bone marrow transplantation using posttransplantation cyclophosphamide as GVHD prophylaxis. Samples from 35 to 45 PTCy-treated patients, along with samples from roughly 15 of their related bone marrow donors, underwent antigen receptor sequencing. TRB sequencing was performed on blood from all 34 PTCy patients with 1-year posttransplant specimens. TRB sequencing was also done on up to roughly 3 additional blood samples from 2 to 5.2 years after transplant in 3 patients, and on pretransplant blood from 4 patients. Because TRA and TRB clonality correlated tightly in some 10 samples, the subsequent TCR analyses were limited to TRB only. Public TRB sequences were compared against a database of over 3,500 sequences linked to responses to pathogens, tumor antigens, self-antigens and alloantigens.

The sample's treatment or condition label, in plain terms: high-dose cyclophosphamide on days +3 and +4 as single-agent GVHD prophylaxis. For conditioning, the PTCy patients got busulfan and fludarabine, then a related or unrelated marrow graft, followed by cyclophosphamide on days +3 and +4. The PTCy-treated patients were drawn from a prospective, multi-institutional clinical trial. Peripheral blood and bone marrow mononuclear cells were isolated by Ficoll-Hypaque density centrifugation and were cryopreserved. TRB sequencing was run on genomic DNA with either the immunoSEQ assay at survey resolution or the hsTCRB kit. Regarding the original processing steps: The immunoSEQ software was used for initial read processing, and the LymphoSeq R package was used for repertoire analyses. Clonality was computed as 1 minus normalized Shannon entropy, and a Gini coefficient was also calculated for each TRB dataset. To infer phenotypes in unsorted samples, TRB sequences from sorted subsets of the recipient or donor were mapped onto the unsorted samples of the same recipient. In TCRdb, the immuneACCESS table is reduced to in-frame sequences with V and J assigned. These tables do not hold every clone; where another copy was compared, an unresolved V gene accounts for under half, and the others remain unexplained. V and J calls and clone size are as listed in that table; D and trimming were resolved from the DNA. This sample has approximately 4,900 clones in its table, and over 70% of those were observed once. The ten top clones hold 34% of the sample.

Results and caveats for the whole study, not just this receptor: Across approximately 41 patients, TRB clonality was highly associated with recipient CMV seropositivity and CMV reactivation, and PTCy diversity was similar to diversity in CNI/methotrexate controls. The TRB repertoires of T cells infiltrating skin or GI tract showed only limited overlap with the TRB repertoires of T cells in blood. Donor-recipient similarity was low at 1-2 months but rose over the first year, and later blood repertoires were often dominated by donor CD8+ memory clones.

Comment on this clone: Its cognate antigen has yet to be identified. Within one base of it there is no much larger clone, and no base qualities were kept.

The source was PBMCs, collected after allogeneic stem cell transplant with posttransplant cyclophosphamide. The sequence was collected from a male patient aged 55-69 years who received an allogeneic stem cell transplant from an unrelated donor, was CMV-positive, and had no GVHD. After a transplant, some T cells may be the graft donor's own cells.

The base sequence is TGTGCCAGCAGTGAATCGGTGAGTTTTCCGACCTACAATGAGCAGTTCTTC. This translates into CASSESVSFPTYNEQFF. This sequence uses TRBV2 and TRBJ2-1, with no reliable assignment of the D segment. As encoded in the germline V gene, CDR1 is SNHLY while CDR2 is FYNNEI. A distance of 16 bases separates the germline ends of V and J, which lose 2 bases and 2 bases respectively. Its CDR3 holds 17 amino acids, cysteine through phenylalanine. This entry keeps only the CDR3 DNA: 51 bases, framed from base 1. Reference TRBV2 and TRBJ2-1 genes cover what lies past the CDR3, so the full variable domain is EPEVTQTPSHQVTQMGQEVILRCVPISNHLYFYWYRQILGQKVEFLVSFYNNEISEKSEIFDDQFSVERPDGSNFTLKIRSTKLEDSAMYFCASSESVSFPTYNEQFFGPGTRLTVL.